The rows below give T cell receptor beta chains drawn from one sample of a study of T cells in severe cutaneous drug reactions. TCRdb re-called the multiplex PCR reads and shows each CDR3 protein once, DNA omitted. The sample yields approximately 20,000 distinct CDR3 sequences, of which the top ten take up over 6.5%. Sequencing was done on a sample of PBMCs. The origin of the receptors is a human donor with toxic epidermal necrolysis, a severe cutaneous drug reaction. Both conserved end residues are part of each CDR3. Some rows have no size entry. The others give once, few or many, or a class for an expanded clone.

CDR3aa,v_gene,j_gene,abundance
CSVEETYEQYF,TRBV29-1,TRBJ2-7,NA
CSAFLSSQETQYF,TRBV20-1,TRBJ2-5,NA
CASSIWPGSDYGYTF,TRBV19,TRBJ1-2,NA
CASSKTGGEQYF,TRBV4-1,TRBJ2-7,NA
CASSDLPTSVRYEQYF,TRBV27,TRBJ2-7,NA
CASSRGTATYEQYF,TRBV12-3/TRBV12-4,TRBJ2-7,NA
CASSRDRGNGYTF,TRBV2,TRBJ1-2,medium-sized
CASSPPMRHGNTIYF,TRBV27,TRBJ1-3,NA
CASSLYNPNGEAFF,TRBV28,TRBJ1-1,NA
CASRQGWGYTF,TRBV6-1,TRBJ1-2,NA
CASSQERGPNEKLFF,TRBV4-3,TRBJ1-4,NA
CASKRDRANVLTF,TRBV27,TRBJ2-6,NA
CSVLLSNEKLFF,TRBV29-1,TRBJ1-4,medium-sized
CASSRGLGGYEQYF,TRBV11-2,TRBJ2-7,NA
CASSLVRTNYNEQFF,TRBV7-9,TRBJ2-1,NA
CASSLEVPDTQYF,TRBV5-4,TRBJ2-3,medium-sized
CASSLALAGGRVETQYF,TRBV5-1,TRBJ2-5,NA
CSVGAANTGELFF,TRBV29-1,TRBJ2-2,NA
CASSPWGRRGGYTF,TRBV27,TRBJ1-2,NA
CASSGGTSGVTDTQYF,TRBV5-4,TRBJ2-3,NA
CSANYGTGPGYEQYF,TRBV20-1,TRBJ2-7,NA
CASSPAGPLGQFF,TRBV7-2,TRBJ2-1,NA
CASSPDPDTQYF,TRBV9,TRBJ2-3,NA
CASSHSNEQFF,TRBV6-6,TRBJ2-1,NA
CAIMGLTGNEQFF,TRBV10-3,TRBJ2-1,NA
CASSLEMEQYF,TRBV7-2,TRBJ2-7,NA
CSASGAETNTEAFF,TRBV20-1,TRBJ1-1,NA
CSASTGTGYEQYF,TRBV20-1,TRBJ2-7,NA
CASSLGGVLRESEQFF,TRBV3-1,TRBJ2-1,NA
CASSGRSDTEAFF,TRBV2,TRBJ1-1,medium-sized
CASSVAQGLTDTQYF,TRBV9,TRBJ2-3,medium-sized
CASSYSDRGQGDTQYF,TRBV6-2/TRBV6-3,TRBJ2-3,NA
CASSLSTKGVTEAFF,TRBV7-6,TRBJ1-1,medium-sized
CASSLGTSGHNEQFF,TRBV27,TRBJ2-1,NA
CATKTGGAYGYTF,TRBV7-2,TRBJ1-2,NA
CASSSFFGRAANYGYTF,TRBV27,TRBJ1-2,NA
CASSQGRTPYEQYF,TRBV3-1,TRBJ2-7,NA
CASSLARRSYGYTF,TRBV28,TRBJ1-2,NA
CASSQTTGGRHTGELFF,TRBV4-1,TRBJ2-2,NA
CASSSPGFWHEQFF,TRBV5-6,TRBJ2-1,NA
CSAPGTTNTEAFF,TRBV29-1,TRBJ1-1,NA
CASSLATGLDTQYF,TRBV7-2,TRBJ2-3,NA
CASSLRNEQFF,TRBV19,TRBJ2-1,NA
CASSVGTDGTEAFF,TRBV28,TRBJ1-1,NA
CASSLFGGGSNEQFF,TRBV27,TRBJ2-1,NA
CASSQLIPYEVSVMEAFF,TRBV4-2,TRBJ1-1,NA
CASSPTGSDYGYTF,TRBV18,TRBJ1-2,medium-sized
CASSPISGTRKSYEQYF,TRBV28,TRBJ2-7,NA
CASNQDRTDTQYF,TRBV6-1,TRBJ2-3,medium-sized
CASSLPQETQYF,TRBV5-6,TRBJ2-5,NA
CASSESALPGLMYTGELFF,TRBV2,TRBJ2-2,medium-sized
CASSFYPGDEQYF,TRBV7-6,TRBJ2-7,NA
CAWSVTGSNEQYF,TRBV30,TRBJ2-7,NA
CSAIGQYSNQPQHF,TRBV20-1,TRBJ1-5,NA
CASSYSRVPGANVLTF,TRBV6-5,TRBJ2-6,NA
CASSPLTYEQYF,TRBV2,TRBJ2-7,medium-sized
CASSELRGRTGELFF,TRBV6-6,TRBJ2-2,medium-sized